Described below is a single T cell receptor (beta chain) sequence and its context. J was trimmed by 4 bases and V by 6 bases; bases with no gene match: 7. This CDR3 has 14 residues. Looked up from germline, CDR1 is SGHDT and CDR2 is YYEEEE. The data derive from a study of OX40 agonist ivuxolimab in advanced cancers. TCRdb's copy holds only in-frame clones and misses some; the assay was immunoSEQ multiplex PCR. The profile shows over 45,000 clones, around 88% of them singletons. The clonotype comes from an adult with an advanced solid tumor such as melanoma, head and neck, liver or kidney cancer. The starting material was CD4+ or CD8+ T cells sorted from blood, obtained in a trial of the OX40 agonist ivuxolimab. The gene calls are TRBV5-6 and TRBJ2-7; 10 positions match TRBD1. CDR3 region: CASTGDRGPYEQYF. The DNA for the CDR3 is TGTGCCAGCACCGGGGACAGGGGACCGTACGAGCAGTACTTC.